This paragraph reports one T cell receptor beta chain. The entry originates in a study of blood T cell repertoires in COVID-19. Study in general: Italy, Spain and the United States were the sources of the convalescent and acute COVID-19 samples.

Under the authors' procedure: Reference gene primers were amplified, and this amplification served to estimate nucleated cell counts. Produced via immunoSEQ multiplex PCR; TCRdb's table is partial and in-frame only. That table is the source of V, J and clone size, and D and trimming were worked out from the DNA. The sample contains tens of thousands of clones, 85% of which appear only once. Germline values: CDR1 SGHTA, CDR2 FQGNSA. Trimming pared 4 bases from V and 4 bases from J, leaving 13 bases between. The CDR3 sequence is 14 residues long. The gene calls are TRBV7-2 and TRBJ1-2; D perhaps matches TRBD1 (6 bases). This clonotype was sampled from a human donor in a cohort sampled during active COVID-19. Sample: peripheral blood. CDR3 sequence reads: CASSWAGASYGYTF. CDR3 DNA: TGTGCCAGCAGCTGGGCGGGGGCAAGCTATGGCTACACCTTC.